The 13 T cell receptor beta chains below were found in one sample sequenced in a study of blood T cell repertoires in COVID-19. Libraries were prepared by immunoSEQ multiplex PCR; TCRdb keeps only in-frame clonotypes and omits some of them. Here the sample spans 150,000 to 200,000 clones, approximately 82% being singletons. The sequenced sample was PBMCs or T cells enriched from blood (not recorded which). These receptors all come from a man over 45 who had recovered from COVID-19.

CDR3: CSVLTGTSNQPQHF. CDR3 DNA sequence: TGCAGCGTGTTAACAGGGACTAGCAATCAGCCCCAGCATTTT. The rearrangement links TRBV29-1 to TRBJ1-5, with a possible D match to TRBD1 (6 bases). V dropped 6 bases and J dropped 0 bases, with 12 bases sitting between them. The length of the CDR3 is 14 residues. Germline loops: CDR1 SQVTM, CDR2 ANQGSEA.

CDR3 sequence (DNA): TGTGCCAGCAGCTTACAACTAAACTATGGCTACACCTTC. Its protein is CASSLQLNYGYTF. This sequence joins TRBV6-5 and TRBJ1-2; no firm D call. The CDR3 has 13 amino acids. Trimming removed 6 bases at V and 2 bases at J, with 10 bases between. CDR1 is MNHEY and CDR2 is SVGAGI in the germline V gene.

The chain recombines TRBV7-9 with TRBJ1-4; 10 bases match TRBD1. With 5 bases clipped from V and 7 bases from J, the junction kept 7 bases outside the gene matches. Germline CDR1 is SEHNR and CDR2 is FQNEAQ (reference sequence). The CDR3 is 15 amino acids. Here the CDR3 DNA reads TGTGCCAGCAGCCACGACAGGGGGCAGGGTGAAAAACTGTTTTTT. Translation: CASSHDRGQGEKLFF.

The genes are TRBV30 and TRBJ1-5; D is perhaps TRBD1 (6 bases). V was trimmed by 0 bases and J by 4 bases, leaving 10 bases between them. The CDR3 loop spans 14 amino acids. The germline V gene encodes CDR1 GTSNPN and CDR2 SVGIG (reference sequence). The CDR3 is CAWSVGGVNQPQHF. The CDR3 DNA is TGTGCCTGGAGTGTAGGGGGGGTGAATCAGCCCCAGCATTTT.

This sequence joins TRBV11-3 and TRBJ1-1, with a possible D match to TRBD1 (5 bases). Germline assignment: CDR1 SGHNT and CDR2 YENEEA. The V gene lost 3 bases and the J gene lost 4 bases, with 18 bases spanning the gap. CDR3 size: 16 residues. CDR3 region: CASSLGVGGRGTEAFF. CDR3 coding DNA: TGTGCCAGCAGCTTGGGGGTGGGAGGGAGAGGCACTGAAGCTTTCTTT.

V is TRBV27 and J is TRBJ1-3; D not resolved. The germline V and J ends were trimmed by 5 bases and 0 bases, with 5 bases remaining between them. Germline V gives CDR1 MNHEY, CDR2 SMNVEV (reference sequence). The CDR3 contains 13 residues. CDR3 residues: CASSERSGNTIYF. In DNA form, the CDR3 reads TGTGCCAGCAGTGAGCGCTCTGGAAACACCATATATTTT.

In this sample, this clone turned up once. The V and J genes are TRBV11-3 and TRBJ2-7, with 8 bases matching TRBD2. The V and J ends lost 5 bases and 2 bases, in that order; junction bases with no gene match: 5. The CDR3 contains 14 residues. CDR1 and CDR2 (germline): SGHNT, YENEEA. The CDR3: CASSERGTTYEQYF. CDR3 nucleotide sequence: TGTGCCAGCAGCGAGCGGGGGACTACCTACGAGCAGTACTTC.

The rearrangement uses TRBV3-1 (or the pseudogene TRBV3-2) and TRBJ2-7; TRBD1 matches 12 bases. Germline V gene lookup returns CDR1 LGHDT and CDR2 YNNKEL (reference sequence). This CDR3 has 15 residues. The V gene end was trimmed by 3 bases and the J gene end by 7 bases; junction bases not matched to a gene: 7. Here the CDR3 reads CASSHRDRGRQEQYF. CDR3 coding DNA: TGTGCCAGCAGCCACCGGGACAGGGGGCGTCAAGAGCAGTACTTC.

In its sample, this clone was seen a few times. The chain employs TRBV5-5 and TRBJ2-2; D is unresolved. V was trimmed by 4 bases and J by 0 bases, leaving 10 bases between them. The CDR3 is made up of 15 amino acids. The germline V gene has CDR1 SGHKS and CDR2 YYEKEE (reference sequence). The CDR3 DNA reads as TGTGCCAGCAGCGTTCCCCATGCGAACACCGGGGAGCTGTTTTTT. It codes for CASSVPHANTGELFF.

This rearrangement joins TRBV5-1 to TRBJ2-2, with a possible D match to TRBD2 (5 bases). The germline CDR1 and CDR2 sequences are SGHRS and YFSETQ. This CDR3 contains 14 residues. The V gene lost 3 bases and the J gene lost 6 bases, with 12 bases spanning the gap. The CDR3 region is CASSSPGGSGELFF. The CDR3 DNA is TGCGCCAGCAGCTCCCCCGGAGGATCCGGGGAGCTGTTTTTT.

The chain uses TRBV7-9 and TRBJ2-5; the D gene is possibly TRBD2 (5 bases). V lost 7 bases and J 5 bases, leaving 23 bases between the germline ends. CDR3 length: 16 residues. Germline loops: CDR1 SEHNR, CDR2 FQNEAQ (reference sequence). The CDR3 coding sequence is TGTGCCAGCACCCCAGGTCGCTACCGGAGGATCGAGACCCAGTACTTC. It codes for CASTPGRYRRIETQYF.

As DNA, the CDR3 is TGTGCCAGCAGCCAAATCGGGAGTGAAGGTGAAGCTTTCTTT. Encoded protein: CASSQIGSEGEAFF. The chain joins TRBV3-1 (or the pseudogene TRBV3-2) to TRBJ1-1; D not resolved. Germline CDR1 reads LGHDT; CDR2 reads YNNKEL (reference sequence). CDR3 length: 14 residues. V lost 2 bases and J 7 bases, leaving 14 bases between the germline ends.

This clone was seen many times. The chain employs TRBV2 and TRBJ1-5, with 9 bases matching TRBD1. CDR1 SNHLY and CDR2 FYNNEI come from the germline V gene. After removal of 6 bases from V and 3 bases from J, the junction contained 6 bases not matched to a gene. The CDR3 runs 15 residues. CDR3 DNA sequence: TGTGCCAGCAGGGTCGGGACAGGGCTCAATCAGCCCCAGCATTTT. Amino acids: CASRVGTGLNQPQHF.